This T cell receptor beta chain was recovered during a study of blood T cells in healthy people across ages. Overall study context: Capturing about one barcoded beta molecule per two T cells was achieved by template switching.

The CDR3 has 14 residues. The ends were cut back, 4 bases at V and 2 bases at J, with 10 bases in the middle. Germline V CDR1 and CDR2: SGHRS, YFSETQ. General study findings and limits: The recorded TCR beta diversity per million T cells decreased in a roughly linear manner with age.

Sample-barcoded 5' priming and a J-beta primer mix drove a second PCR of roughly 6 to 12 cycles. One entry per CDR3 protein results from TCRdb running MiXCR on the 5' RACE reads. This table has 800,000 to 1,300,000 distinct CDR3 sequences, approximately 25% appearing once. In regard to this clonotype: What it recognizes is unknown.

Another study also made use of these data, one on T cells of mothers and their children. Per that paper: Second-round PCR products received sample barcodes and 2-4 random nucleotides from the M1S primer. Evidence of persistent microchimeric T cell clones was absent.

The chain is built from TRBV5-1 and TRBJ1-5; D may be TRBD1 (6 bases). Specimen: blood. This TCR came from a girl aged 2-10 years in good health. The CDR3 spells CASSPGDGNQPQHF. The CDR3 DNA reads TGCGCCAGCAGCCCAGGGGATGGCAATCAGCCCCAGCATTTT.